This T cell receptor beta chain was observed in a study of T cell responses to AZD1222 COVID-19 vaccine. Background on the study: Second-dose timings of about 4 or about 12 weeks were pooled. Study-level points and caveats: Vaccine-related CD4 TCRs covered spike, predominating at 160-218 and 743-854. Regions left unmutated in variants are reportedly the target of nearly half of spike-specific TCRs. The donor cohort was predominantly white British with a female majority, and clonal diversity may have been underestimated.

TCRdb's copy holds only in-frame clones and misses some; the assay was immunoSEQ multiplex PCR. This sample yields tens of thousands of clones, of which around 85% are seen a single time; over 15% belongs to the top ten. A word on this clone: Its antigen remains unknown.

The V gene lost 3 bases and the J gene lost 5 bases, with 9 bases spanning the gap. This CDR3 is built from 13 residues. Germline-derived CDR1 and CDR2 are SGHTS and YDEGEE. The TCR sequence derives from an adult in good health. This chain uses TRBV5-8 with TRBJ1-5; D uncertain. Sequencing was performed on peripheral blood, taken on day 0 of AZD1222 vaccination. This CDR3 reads CASSSPYYQPQHF. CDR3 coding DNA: TGTGCCAGCAGCTCCCCGTATTATCAGCCCCAGCATTTT.